This T cell receptor beta chain was sequenced in a study of identical twins. Study results and limitations: Monozygotic twin pairs showed more out-of-frame TCR alpha sharing than models estimated. Less excess twin sharing appeared in beta out-of-frame sequences.

Looked up from germline, CDR1 is MNHEY and CDR2 is SVGAGI. The CDR3 totals 14 residues. A universal primer site was added by template switching, and unique molecular identifiers were carried by the cDNA. A single record per CDR3 protein comes from TCRdb applying MiXCR to the 5' RACE reads. The sample holds 750,000 to 950,000 distinct CDR3 sequences, 9% to 15% seen once. Concerning this clonotype itself: Its matching antigen is unknown. At one end the junction does not follow the germline gene, possibly because of a read error.

These data were also reused for a study on yellow fever vaccine responses in identical twins.

Specimen: PBMCs. The chain couples TRBV6-5 to TRBJ1-2; TRBD1 matches 8 bases. The origin of this receptor is a young woman in good health. CDR3 nucleotide sequence: TGTGCCAGCGTTAGCACAGGGGGTGGTTTTGGCTACGCCTTC. This codes for CASVSTGGGFGYAF.